Listed below are T cell receptor beta chains from one sample, sequenced in a study of blood T cells in healthy people across ages. A single record per CDR3 protein comes from TCRdb applying MiXCR to the 5' RACE reads. The table lists hundreds of thousands of distinct CDR3 sequences, roughly 30% of them singletons, with 15% in the top ten. The sample taken for sequencing was blood. These receptors were taken from a woman aged 80 or over in good health. The CDR3 runs from the conserved cysteine through the conserved F or W. Fields, in order: clone size, V gene, J gene, D gene, CDR3 protein, CDR3 DNA. D genes are given only for firm matches. Part of the rows lack a size; the others show once, few, many or a class for expanded clones.

abundance: NA
v_gene: TRBV7-8
j_gene: TRBJ2-1
d_gene: NA
CDR3aa: CASSPGRGSYNEQFF
CDR3nt: TGTGCCAGCAGCCCAGGTAGGGGATCCTACAATGAGCAGTTCTTC

abundance: many
v_gene: TRBV20-1
j_gene: TRBJ2-2
d_gene: NA
CDR3aa: CSARWANTGELFF
CDR3nt: TGCAGTGCGCGATGGGCGAACACCGGGGAGCTGTTTTTT

abundance: many
v_gene: TRBV6-5
j_gene: TRBJ2-7
d_gene: NA
CDR3aa: CASSYSRPPYEQYF
CDR3nt: TGTGCCAGCAGTTACTCCCGGCCTCCCTACGAGCAGTACTTC

abundance: NA
v_gene: TRBV20-1
j_gene: TRBJ2-1
d_gene: NA
CDR3aa: CSASPGSHEQFF
CDR3nt: TGCAGTGCTAGTCCCGGGTCGCATGAGCAGTTCTTC

abundance: many
v_gene: TRBV6-2/TRBV6-3
j_gene: TRBJ2-3
d_gene: NA
CDR3aa: CASRRSAVETTQYF
CDR3nt: TGTGCCAGCAGGCGGTCCGCCGTAGAGACTACGCAGTATTTT

abundance: many
v_gene: TRBV7-9
j_gene: TRBJ2-7
d_gene: NA
CDR3aa: CASSHRTSRAYEQYF
CDR3nt: TGTGCCAGCAGCCATCGGACCTCGCGGGCTTACGAGCAGTACTTC

abundance: NA
v_gene: TRBV5-5
j_gene: TRBJ2-2
d_gene: NA
CDR3aa: CASSLGTFTGELFF
CDR3nt: TGTGCCAGCAGCTTGGGGACTTTCACCGGGGAGCTGTTTTTT

abundance: many
v_gene: TRBV6-2/TRBV6-3
j_gene: TRBJ2-4
d_gene: NA
CDR3aa: CASSALGRQNIQYF
CDR3nt: TGTGCCAGCAGTGCCTTGGGAAGACAAAACATTCAGTACTTC

abundance: many
v_gene: TRBV6-2/TRBV6-3
j_gene: TRBJ1-5
d_gene: TRBD1
CDR3aa: CASSTGQGIDYSNQPQHF
CDR3nt: TGTGCCAGCAGTACTGGACAGGGGATCGACTATAGCAATCAGCCCCAGCATTTT

abundance: NA
v_gene: TRBV11-2
j_gene: TRBJ2-2
d_gene: TRBD1
CDR3aa: CASSLDRANTGELFF
CDR3nt: TGTGCCAGCAGCTTGGACAGGGCGAACACCGGGGAGCTGTTTTTT

abundance: many
v_gene: TRBV7-2
j_gene: TRBJ1-5
d_gene: NA
CDR3aa: CASSTTANFNQPQHF
CDR3nt: TGTGCCAGCAGCACGACAGCAAACTTCAATCAGCCCCAGCATTTT

abundance: many
v_gene: TRBV10-3
j_gene: TRBJ2-7
d_gene: TRBD1
CDR3aa: CAISEHRTGGSRESYEQYF
CDR3nt: TGTGCCATCAGTGAGCACCGGACAGGGGGAAGCAGGGAGTCCTACGAGCAGTACTTC